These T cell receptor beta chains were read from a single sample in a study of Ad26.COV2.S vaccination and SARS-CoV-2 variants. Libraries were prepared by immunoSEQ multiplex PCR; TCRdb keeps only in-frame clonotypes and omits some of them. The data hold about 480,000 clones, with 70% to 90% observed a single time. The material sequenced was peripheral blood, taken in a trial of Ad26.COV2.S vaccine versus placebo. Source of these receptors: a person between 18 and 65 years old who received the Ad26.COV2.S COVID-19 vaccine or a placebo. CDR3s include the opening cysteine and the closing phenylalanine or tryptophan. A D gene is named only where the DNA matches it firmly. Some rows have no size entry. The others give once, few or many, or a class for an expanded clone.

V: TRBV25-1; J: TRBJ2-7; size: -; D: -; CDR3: CASSELGVSYEQYF; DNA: TGTGCCAGCAGTGAATTAGGTGTCTCCTACGAGCAGTACTTC
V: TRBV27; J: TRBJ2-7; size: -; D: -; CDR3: CASSGTPGTWQYF; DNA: TGTGCCAGCAGTGGGACCCCTGGGACTTGGCAGTACTTC
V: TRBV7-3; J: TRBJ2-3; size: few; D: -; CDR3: CASSLMGTDTQYF; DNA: TGTGCCAGCAGCTTAATGGGCACAGATACGCAGTATTTT
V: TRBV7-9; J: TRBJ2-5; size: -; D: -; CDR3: CASSPPWGSQTQYF; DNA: TGTGCCAGCAGCCCCCCCTGGGGAAGTCAGACCCAGTACTTC
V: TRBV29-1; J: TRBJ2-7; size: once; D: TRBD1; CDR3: CSVGGDRGKREQYF; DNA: TGCAGCGTTGGTGGGGACAGGGGCAAACGGGAGCAGTACTTC
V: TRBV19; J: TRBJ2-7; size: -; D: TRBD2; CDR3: CASSIFSAGGQYEQYF; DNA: TGTGCCAGTAGTATTTTTTCTGCGGGAGGGCAGTACGAGCAGTACTTC
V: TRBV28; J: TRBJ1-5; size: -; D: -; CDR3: CASTPGGQPQHF; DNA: TGTGCCAGCACCCCTGGGGGTCAGCCCCAGCATTTT
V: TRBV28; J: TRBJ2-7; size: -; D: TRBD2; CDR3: CASYRILAGEMYEQYF; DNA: TGTGCCAGCTACCGCATATTAGCGGGAGAGATGTACGAGCAGTACTTC
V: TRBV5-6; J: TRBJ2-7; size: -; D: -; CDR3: CASSFGGYEQYF; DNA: TGTGCCAGCAGCTTTGGGGGCTACGAGCAGTACTTC
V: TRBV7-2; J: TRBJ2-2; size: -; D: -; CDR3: CASSLVRQNGELFF; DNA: TGTGCCAGCAGCTTAGTTCGGCAGAACGGGGAGCTGTTTTTT
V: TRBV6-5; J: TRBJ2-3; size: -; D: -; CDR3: CASRAVVGPDTQYF; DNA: TGTGCCAGCAGGGCAGTAGTGGGCCCAGATACGCAGTATTTT
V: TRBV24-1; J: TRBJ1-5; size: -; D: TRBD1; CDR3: CATSAGGEFQPQHF; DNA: TGTGCCACCAGTGCAGGGGGCGAGTTCCAGCCCCAGCATTTT
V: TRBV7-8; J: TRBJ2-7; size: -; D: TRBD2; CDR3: CASQPSGRGYEQYF; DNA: TGTGCCAGCCAGCCCAGCGGGAGAGGATACGAGCAGTACTTC
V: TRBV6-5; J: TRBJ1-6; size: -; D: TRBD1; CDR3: CATDRSYNSPLHF; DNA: TGTGCCACGGACAGGAGTTATAATTCACCCCTCCACTTT
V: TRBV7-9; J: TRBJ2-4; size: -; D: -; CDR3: CASSLESSQSIQYF; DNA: TGTGCCAGCAGCTTAGAATCATCCCAATCCATTCAGTACTTC
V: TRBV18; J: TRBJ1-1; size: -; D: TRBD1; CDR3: CASSPNDRAKVTEAFF; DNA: TGTGCCAGCTCACCGAATGACAGGGCGAAGGTCACTGAAGCTTTCTTT
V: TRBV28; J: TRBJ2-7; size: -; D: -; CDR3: CASSFKRDTNYEQYF; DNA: TGTGCCAGCAGTTTCAAACGGGACACCAACTACGAGCAGTACTTC
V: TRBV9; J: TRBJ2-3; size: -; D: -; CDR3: CASSVAGSTDTQYF; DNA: TGTGCCAGCAGCGTAGCAGGAAGCACAGATACGCAGTATTTT
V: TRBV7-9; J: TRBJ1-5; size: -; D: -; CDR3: CASSLEGSSNQPQHF; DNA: TGTGCCAGCAGCTTAGAGGGGTCTAGCAATCAGCCCCAGCATTTT
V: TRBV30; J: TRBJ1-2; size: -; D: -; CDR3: CAWSGSNLWGYTF; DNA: TGTGCCTGGAGTGGATCAAATTTGTGGGGCTACACCTTC
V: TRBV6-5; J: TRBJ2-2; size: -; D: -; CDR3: CASSPPTGELFF; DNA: TGTGCCAGCAGCCCCCCCACCGGGGAGCTGTTTTTT
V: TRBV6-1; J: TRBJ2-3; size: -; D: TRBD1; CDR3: CASRPRDRGTDTQYF; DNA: TGTGCCAGCAGACCCCGGGACAGGGGCACAGATACGCAGTATTTT
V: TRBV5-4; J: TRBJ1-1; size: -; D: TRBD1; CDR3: CASSPDRVGNTEAFF; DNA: TGTGCCAGCAGCCCGGACAGGGTCGGGAACACTGAAGCTTTCTTT
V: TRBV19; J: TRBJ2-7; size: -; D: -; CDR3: CASSIESGPPYEQYF; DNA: TGTGCCAGTAGTATAGAATCCGGACCGCCCTACGAGCAGTACTTC
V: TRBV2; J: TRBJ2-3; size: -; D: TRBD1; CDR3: CASSRRTGSTDTQYF; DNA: TGTGCCAGCAGCAGGCGGACAGGGAGCACAGATACGCAGTATTTT
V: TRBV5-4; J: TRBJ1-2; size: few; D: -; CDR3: CASSIGTLYGYTF; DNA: TGTGCCAGCAGCATCGGGACCCTCTATGGCTACACCTTC
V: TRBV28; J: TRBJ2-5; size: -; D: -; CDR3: CASSQETQYF; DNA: TGTGCCAGCAGCCAAGAGACCCAGTACTTC
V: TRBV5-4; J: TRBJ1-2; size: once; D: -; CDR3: CASSLGPTTGSYGYTF; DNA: TGTGCCAGCAGCTTGGGCCCTACAACAGGCAGCTATGGCTACACCTTC
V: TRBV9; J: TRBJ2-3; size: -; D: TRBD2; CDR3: CASSPGTSGTDTQYF; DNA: TGTGCCAGCAGTCCCGGGACTAGCGGCACAGATACGCAGTATTTT
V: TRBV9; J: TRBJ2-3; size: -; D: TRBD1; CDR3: CASSAEGQKADTQYF; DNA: TGTGCCAGCAGCGCAGAGGGACAGAAGGCAGATACGCAGTATTTT
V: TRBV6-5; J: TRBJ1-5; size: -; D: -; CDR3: CASRQGAAQPQHF; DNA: TGTGCCAGCAGACAGGGCGCGGCTCAGCCCCAGCATTTT